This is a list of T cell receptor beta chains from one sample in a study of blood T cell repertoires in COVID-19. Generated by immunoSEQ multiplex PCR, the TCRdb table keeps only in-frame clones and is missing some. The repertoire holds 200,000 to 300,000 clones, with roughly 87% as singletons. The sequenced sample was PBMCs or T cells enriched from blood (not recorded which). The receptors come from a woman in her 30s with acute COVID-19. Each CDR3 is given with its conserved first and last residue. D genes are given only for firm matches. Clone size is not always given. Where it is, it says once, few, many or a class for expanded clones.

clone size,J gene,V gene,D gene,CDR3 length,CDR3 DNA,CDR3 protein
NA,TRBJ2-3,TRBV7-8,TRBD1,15,TGTGCCAGCAGTTCGACAGGGGGCGAGGCAGATACGCAGTATTTT,CASSSTGGEADTQYF
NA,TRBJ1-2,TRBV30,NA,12,TGTGCCTGGAGTCCAGGTTACTATGGCTACACCTTC,CAWSPGYYGYTF
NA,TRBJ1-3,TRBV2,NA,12,TGTGCCAGCAGGTGGTACCAGGACACCATATATTTT,CASRWYQDTIYF
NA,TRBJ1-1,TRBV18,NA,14,TGTGCCAGCTCCCACGGTAGTAAGGAGACTGAAGCTTTCTTT,CASSHGSKETEAFF
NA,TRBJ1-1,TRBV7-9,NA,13,TGTGCCAGCAAGGAGGGGCTGAACACTGAAGCTTTCTTT,CASKEGLNTEAFF
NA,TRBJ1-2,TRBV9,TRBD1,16,TGTGCCAGCAGCGCGAACCGGGACAGGGGGTGGAATGGCTACACCTTC,CASSANRDRGWNGYTF
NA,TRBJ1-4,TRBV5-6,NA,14,TGTGCCAGCAGCATTGACAGCTTCAATGAAAAACTGTTTTTT,CASSIDSFNEKLFF
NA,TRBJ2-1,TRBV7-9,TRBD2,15,TGTGCCAGCAGCTCGATACTAGCGGGGGGGCCTGAGCAGTTCTTC,CASSSILAGGPEQFF
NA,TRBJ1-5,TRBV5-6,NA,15,TGTGCCAGCAGCGTTTTGGCGACACCCCATCAGCCCCAGCATTTT,CASSVLATPHQPQHF
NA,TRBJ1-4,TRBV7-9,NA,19,TGTGCCAGCAGCTTAGTCCAGGGTTTTCAGATTTTGGCTAATGAAAAACTGTTTTTT,CASSLVQGFQILANEKLFF
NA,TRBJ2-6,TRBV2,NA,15,TGTGCCAGCACCGGGGAGCGGTCTGGGGCCAACGTCCTGACTTTC,CASTGERSGANVLTF
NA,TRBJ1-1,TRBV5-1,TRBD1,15,TGCGCCAGCAGCTTGGAGGGGGCCCAAAACACTGAAGCTTTCTTT,CASSLEGAQNTEAFF
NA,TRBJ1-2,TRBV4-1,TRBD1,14,TGCGCCAGCAGCACCGGGACAGGGATCTATGGCTACACCTTC,CASSTGTGIYGYTF
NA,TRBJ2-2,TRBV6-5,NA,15,TGTGCCAGCAGTTACGGAGGGGCGGGCACCGGGGAGCTGTTTTTT,CASSYGGAGTGELFF
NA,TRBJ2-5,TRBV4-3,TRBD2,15,TGCGCCAGCAGCCAAGAGCGGGGGACCCAAGAGACCCAGTACTTC,CASSQERGTQETQYF
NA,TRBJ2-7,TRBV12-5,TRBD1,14,TGTGCTAGTGGTGCCGGGACAGGGGTCTACGAGCAGTACTTC,CASGAGTGVYEQYF
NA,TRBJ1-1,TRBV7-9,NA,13,TGTGCCAGCAGCGTATCAGCGGACACTGAAGCTTTCTTT,CASSVSADTEAFF
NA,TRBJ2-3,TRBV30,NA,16,TGTGCCTGGAGTGTAGGGGGCTCGGGAGCGGCAGATACGCAGTATTTT,CAWSVGGSGAADTQYF
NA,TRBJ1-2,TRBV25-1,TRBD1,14,TGTGCCAGCAGTGATTTCTGGGACAGCTATGGCTACACCTTC,CASSDFWDSYGYTF
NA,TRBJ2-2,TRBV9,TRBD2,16,TGTGCCAGCAGCGCCCAGCGGGGGGTTAACACCGGGGAGCTGTTTTTT,CASSAQRGVNTGELFF
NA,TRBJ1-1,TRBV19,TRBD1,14,TGTGCCAGTAGTACCAGGGGGCTGGGTGGTGAAGCTTTCTTT,CASSTRGLGGEAFF
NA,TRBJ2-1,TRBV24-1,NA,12,TGTGCCACCAGTGATGCCGGGTCGAAGGAGTTCTTC,CATSDAGSKEFF
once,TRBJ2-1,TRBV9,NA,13,TGTGCCAGCAGCGTAGGGGGCTTCAATGAGCAGTTCTTC,CASSVGGFNEQFF
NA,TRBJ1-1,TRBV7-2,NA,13,TGTGCCAGCAGCTTAGCGACAGAAGTGGAGGCTTTCTTT,CASSLATEVEAFF
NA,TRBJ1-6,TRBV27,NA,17,TGTGCCAGCAGTCCCCGGACGGGAAGCTCCTATAATTCACCCCTCCACTTT,CASSPRTGSSYNSPLHF
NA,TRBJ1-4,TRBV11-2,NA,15,TGTGCCAGCAGCTTAGGGGGGATGGGGGCTGAAAAACTGTTTTTT,CASSLGGMGAEKLFF
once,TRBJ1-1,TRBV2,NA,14,TGTGCCAGCTTTTTACAGGTTATGAACACTGAAGCTTTCTTT,CASFLQVMNTEAFF
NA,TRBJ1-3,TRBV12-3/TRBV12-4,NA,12,TGTGCCAGCACCCCTTCTGGAAACACCATATATTTT,CASTPSGNTIYF
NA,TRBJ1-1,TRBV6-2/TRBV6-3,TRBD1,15,TGTGCCAGCAGCCTACAGGGGGCGACGAACACTGAAGCTTTCTTT,CASSLQGATNTEAFF
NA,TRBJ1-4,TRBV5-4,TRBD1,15,TGTGCCAGCAGCGCTGGACAGGGGACTAATGAAAAACTGTTTTTT,CASSAGQGTNEKLFF
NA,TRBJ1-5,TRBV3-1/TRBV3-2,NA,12,TGTGCCAGCGGACCGCGGGGTCAGCCCCAGCATTTT,CASGPRGQPQHF
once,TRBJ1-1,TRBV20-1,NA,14,TGCAGTGCTAGTTGGGCAGGGATGAACACTGAAGCTTTCTTT,CSASWAGMNTEAFF
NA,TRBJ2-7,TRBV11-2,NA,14,TGTGCCAGCAGCTTAATTTCCTACTCCTACGAGCAGTACTTC,CASSLISYSYEQYF
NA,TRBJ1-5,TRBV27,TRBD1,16,TGTGCCAGCAGTGCCTTCAAACAGGGGAGAGATCAGCCCCAGCATTTT,CASSAFKQGRDQPQHF
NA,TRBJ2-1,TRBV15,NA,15,TGTGCCACCAGAGGAAATGGACTCAAGGGCAATGAGCAGTTCTTC,CATRGNGLKGNEQFF
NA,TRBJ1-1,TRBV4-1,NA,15,TGCGCCAGCAGCCAAGAGCGGGGGCGGGCCACTGAAGCTTTCTTT,CASSQERGRATEAFF
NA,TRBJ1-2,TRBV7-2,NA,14,TGTGCCAGCAGCTCCAATCACAGGGCCTATGGCTACACCTTC,CASSSNHRAYGYTF
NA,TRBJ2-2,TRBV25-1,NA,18,TGTGCCAGCAGCGCCCCATCCAAGCCGCGACACAACACCGGGGAGCTGTTTTTT,CASSAPSKPRHNTGELFF
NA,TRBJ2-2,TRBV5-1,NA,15,TGCGCCAGCAGCTTGGCCACGGTGACAGGCGGGGAGCTGTTTTTT,CASSLATVTGGELFF
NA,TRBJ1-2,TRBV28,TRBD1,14,TGTGCCAGCAGTTTATGGGGACAGGGGGGCGGCTACACCTTC,CASSLWGQGGGYTF
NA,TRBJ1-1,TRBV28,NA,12,TGTGCCAGCTGGGACAAAAACACTGAAGCTTTCTTT,CASWDKNTEAFF
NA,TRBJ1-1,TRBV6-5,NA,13,TGTGCCAGCAGTCTCTCGGGGAGCACTGAAGCTTTCTTT,CASSLSGSTEAFF
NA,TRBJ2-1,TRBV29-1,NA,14,TGCAGCGTTGGCCGGGCAGGGTCCTACAATGAGCAGTTCTTC,CSVGRAGSYNEQFF
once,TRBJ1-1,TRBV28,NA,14,TGTGCCAGCAGTATATATGGGAGAGAGACTGAAGCTTTCTTT,CASSIYGRETEAFF
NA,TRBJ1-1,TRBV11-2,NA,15,TGTGCCAGCAGCTTATACGAGGGGGAGAACACTGAAGCTTTCTTT,CASSLYEGENTEAFF
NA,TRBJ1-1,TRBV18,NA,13,TGTGCCAGCTCACCAGGGCCGGGATATGAAGCTTTCTTT,CASSPGPGYEAFF
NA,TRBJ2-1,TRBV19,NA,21,TGTGCCAGTAGTATATTTCGAACGGGGCTAGCGAGGATACAGGAGGACAATGAGCAGTTCTTC,CASSIFRTGLARIQEDNEQFF
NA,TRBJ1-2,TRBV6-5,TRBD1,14,TGTGCCAGCAGTCCCGACAGGGGGCGCGTTGGCTACACCTTC,CASSPDRGRVGYTF
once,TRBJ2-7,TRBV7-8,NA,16,TGTGCCAGCAGCCCGGCAGGGGGGTTAAGCGGTTACGAGCAGTACTTC,CASSPAGGLSGYEQYF
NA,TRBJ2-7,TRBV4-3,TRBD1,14,TGCGCCAGCAGCCATGGACGGACAGGGGCCGAGCAGTACTTC,CASSHGRTGAEQYF
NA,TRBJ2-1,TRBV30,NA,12,TGTGCCTGGAGCGGAGGGAGCAATGAGCAGTTCTTC,CAWSGGSNEQFF
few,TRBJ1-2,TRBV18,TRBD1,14,TGTGCCAGCTCAGCAACAGGGGGTAACTATGGCTACACCTTC,CASSATGGNYGYTF